Listed here are 4 T cell receptor beta chains from one sample, sequenced in a study of T cell responses to AZD1222 COVID-19 vaccine. Using immunoSEQ multiplex PCR, the repertoire was profiled, and TCRdb retains in-frame clones only, with some absent. This sample has about 140,000 clones, with around 88% found just once. The specimen comprised peripheral blood, sampled on day 0 of AZD1222 vaccination. The source is an adult in good health.

The rearrangement uses TRBV12-3 or TRBV12-4 and TRBJ1-1; 8 bases agree with TRBD1. The CDR3 is 12 amino acids. The junction had 5 bases not matched to a gene; V was cut back by 3 bases and J by 11 bases. The CDR3 DNA sequence: TGTGCCAGCAGTTTGGGGACAGGAAGGGCTTTCTTT. The encoded protein is CASSLGTGRAFF.

This clone occurred once. CDR3: CATSRDIGMGGYQPQHF. The CDR3 DNA follows: TGTGCCACCAGCAGAGATATCGGAATGGGTGGGTATCAGCCCCAGCATTTT. V usage is TRBV15 and J usage is TRBJ1-5; unclear D gene. V was trimmed by 0 bases and J by 5 bases, leaving 17 bases between them. This CDR3 spans 17 amino acids. Germline V gene lookup returns CDR1 LNHNV and CDR2 YYDKDF (reference sequence).

The chain links TRBV29-1 to TRBJ2-7; 10 nucleotides align to TRBD2. The V gene end was trimmed by 7 bases and the J gene end by 4 bases; junction bases not matched to a gene: 4. The CDR3 spans 12 residues. Germline V gives CDR1 SQVTM, CDR2 ANQGSEA. The CDR3 DNA is TGCAGCGCTAGCGGGAGTCGGTACGAGCAGTACTTC. It encodes CSASGSRYEQYF.

J is TRBJ1-5 and V is TRBV6-2 or TRBV6-3; possible D gene TRBD1, 5 bases. This CDR3 is built from 17 residues. Trimming cost V 4 bases and J 1 base, with 17 bases left between them. CDR1 is MNHEY and CDR2 is SVGEGT in the germline V gene. CDR3 amino acids: CASSSGLGRISNQPQHF. The CDR3 bases are TGTGCCAGCAGTTCGGGCTTGGGACGAATAAGCAATCAGCCCCAGCATTTT.